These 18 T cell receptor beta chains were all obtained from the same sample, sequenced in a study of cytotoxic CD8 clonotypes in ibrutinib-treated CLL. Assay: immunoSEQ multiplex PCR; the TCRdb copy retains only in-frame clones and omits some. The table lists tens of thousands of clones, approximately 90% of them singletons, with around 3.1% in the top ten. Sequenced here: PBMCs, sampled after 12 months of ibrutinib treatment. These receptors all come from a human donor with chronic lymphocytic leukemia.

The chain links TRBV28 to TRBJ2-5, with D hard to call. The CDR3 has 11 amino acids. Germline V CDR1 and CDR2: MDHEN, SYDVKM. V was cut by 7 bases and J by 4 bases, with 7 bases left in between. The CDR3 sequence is CASKVAETQYF. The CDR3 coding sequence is TGTGCCAGCAAAGTCGCAGAGACCCAGTACTTC. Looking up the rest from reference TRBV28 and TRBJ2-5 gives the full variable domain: DVKVTQSSRYLVKRTGEKVFLECVQDMDHENMFWYRQDPGLGLRLIYFSYDVKMKEKGDIPEGYSVSREKKERFSLILESASTNQTSMYLCASKVAETQYFGPGTRLLVL.

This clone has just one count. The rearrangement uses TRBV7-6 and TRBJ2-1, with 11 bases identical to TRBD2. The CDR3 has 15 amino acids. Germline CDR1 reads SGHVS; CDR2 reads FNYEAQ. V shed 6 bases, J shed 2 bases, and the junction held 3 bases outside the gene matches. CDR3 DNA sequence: TGTGCCAGCAGTACTAGCGGGAGCCCCTACAATGAGCAGTTCTTC. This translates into CASSTSGSPYNEQFF.

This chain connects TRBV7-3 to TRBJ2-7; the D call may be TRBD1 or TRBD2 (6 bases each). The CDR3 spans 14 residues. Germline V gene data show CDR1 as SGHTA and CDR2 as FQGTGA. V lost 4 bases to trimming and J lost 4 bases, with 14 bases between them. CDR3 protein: CASSSGDGRYEQYF. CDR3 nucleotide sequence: TGTGCCAGCAGCTCAGGGGACGGGAGATACGAGCAGTACTTC.

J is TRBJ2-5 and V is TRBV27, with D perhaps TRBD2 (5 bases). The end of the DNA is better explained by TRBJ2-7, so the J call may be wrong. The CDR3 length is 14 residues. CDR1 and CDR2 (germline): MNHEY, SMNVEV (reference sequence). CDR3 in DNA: TGTGCCAGCAGCCCAGGACTTTACCCCTACGAGCAGTACTTC. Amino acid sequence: CASSPGLYPYEQYF.

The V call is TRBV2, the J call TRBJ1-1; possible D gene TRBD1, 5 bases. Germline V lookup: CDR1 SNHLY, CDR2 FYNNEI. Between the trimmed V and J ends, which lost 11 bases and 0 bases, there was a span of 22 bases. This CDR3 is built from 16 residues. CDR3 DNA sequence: TGTGCCCGCATTGTGGGGGTTGGGACCTTGAACACTGAAGCTTTCTTT. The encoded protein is CARIVGVGTLNTEAFF.

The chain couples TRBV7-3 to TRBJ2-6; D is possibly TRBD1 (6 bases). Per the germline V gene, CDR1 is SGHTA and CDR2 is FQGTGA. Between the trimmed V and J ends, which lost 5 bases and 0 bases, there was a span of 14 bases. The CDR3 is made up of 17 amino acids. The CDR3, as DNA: TGTGCCAGCAGCGTCGACAGGTTGCACTCTGGGGCCAACGTCCTGACTTTC. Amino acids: CASSVDRLHSGANVLTF.

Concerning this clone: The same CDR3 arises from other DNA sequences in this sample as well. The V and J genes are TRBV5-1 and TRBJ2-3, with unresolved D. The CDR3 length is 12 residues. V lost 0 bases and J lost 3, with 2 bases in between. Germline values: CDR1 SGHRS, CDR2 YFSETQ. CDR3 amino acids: CASSLDTDTQYF. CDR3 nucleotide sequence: TGCGCCAGCAGCTTGGATACAGATACGCAGTATTTT.

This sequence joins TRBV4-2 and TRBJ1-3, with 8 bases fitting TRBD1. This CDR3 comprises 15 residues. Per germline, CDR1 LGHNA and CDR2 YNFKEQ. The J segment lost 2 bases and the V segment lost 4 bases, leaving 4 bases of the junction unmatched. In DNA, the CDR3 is TGTGCCAGCAGCCTGGACAGGGCGCCTGGAAACACCATATATTTT. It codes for CASSLDRAPGNTIYF.

Here the CDR3 reads CASSLGGQGARQETQYF. The CDR3 DNA is TGTGCCAGCAGCTTAGGGGGGCAGGGGGCGAGACAAGAGACCCAGTACTTC. V usage is TRBV11-3 and J usage is TRBJ2-5, with 8 bases matching TRBD1. V was clipped by 1 base and J by 2 bases; unmatched bases: 9. The germline V gene encodes CDR1 SGHNT and CDR2 YENEEA. CDR3 length: 17 residues.

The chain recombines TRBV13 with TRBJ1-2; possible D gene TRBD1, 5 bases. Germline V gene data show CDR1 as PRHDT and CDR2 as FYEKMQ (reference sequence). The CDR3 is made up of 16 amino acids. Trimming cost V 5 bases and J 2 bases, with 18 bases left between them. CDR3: CASSPGTNSANYGYTF. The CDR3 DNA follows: TGTGCCAGCAGCCCCGGGACTAATTCCGCCAACTATGGCTACACCTTC.

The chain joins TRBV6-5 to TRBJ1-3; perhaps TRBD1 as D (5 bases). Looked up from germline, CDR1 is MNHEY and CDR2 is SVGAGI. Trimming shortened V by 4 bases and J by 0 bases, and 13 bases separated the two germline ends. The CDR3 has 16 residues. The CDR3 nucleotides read TGTGCCAGCAGTTTCAGGGCGGGGTACTCTGGAAACACCATATATTTT. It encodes CASSFRAGYSGNTIYF.

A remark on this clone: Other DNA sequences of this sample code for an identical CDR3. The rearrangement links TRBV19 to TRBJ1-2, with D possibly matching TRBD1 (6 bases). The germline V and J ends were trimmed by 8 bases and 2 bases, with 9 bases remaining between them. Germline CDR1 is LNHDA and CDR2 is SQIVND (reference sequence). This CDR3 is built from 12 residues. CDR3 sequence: CASSDRNYGYTF. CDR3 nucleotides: TGTGCCAGTTCAGACAGGAACTATGGCTACACCTTC.

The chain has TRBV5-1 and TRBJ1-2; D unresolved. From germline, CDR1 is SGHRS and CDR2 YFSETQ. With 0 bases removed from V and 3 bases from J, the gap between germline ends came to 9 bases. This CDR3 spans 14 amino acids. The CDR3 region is CASSLEGRDYGYTF. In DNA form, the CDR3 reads TGCGCCAGCAGCTTGGAAGGCAGAGACTATGGCTACACCTTC. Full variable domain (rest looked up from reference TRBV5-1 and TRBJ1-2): KAGVTQTPRYLIKTRGQQVTLSCSPISGHRSVSWYQQTPGQGLQFLFEYFSETQRNKGNFPGRFSGRQFSNSRSEMNVSTLELGDSALYLCASSLEGRDYGYTFGSGTRLTVV.

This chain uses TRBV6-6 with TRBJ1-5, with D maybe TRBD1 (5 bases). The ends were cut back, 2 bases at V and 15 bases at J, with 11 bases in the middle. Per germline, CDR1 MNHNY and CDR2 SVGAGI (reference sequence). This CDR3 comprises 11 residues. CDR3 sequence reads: CASSYKTDLHF. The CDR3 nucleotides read TGTGCCAGCAGTTACAAGACAGATCTGCATTTT.

DNA of the CDR3: TGTGCCAGCAGAGGGAGCAGGAAGAGATACACTGAAGCTTTCTTT. Translated, it gives CASRGSRKRYTEAFF. The V gene is TRBV28, the J gene TRBJ1-1; D call uncertain. Germline CDR1 is MDHEN and CDR2 is SYDVKM. Trimming left V 6 bases short and J 3 bases short, with 17 bases between. The CDR3 loop spans 15 amino acids.

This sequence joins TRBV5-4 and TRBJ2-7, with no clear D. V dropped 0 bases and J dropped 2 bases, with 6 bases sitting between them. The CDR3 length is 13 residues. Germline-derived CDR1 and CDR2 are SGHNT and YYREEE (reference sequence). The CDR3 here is CASSLGPAYEQYF. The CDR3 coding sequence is TGTGCCAGCAGCTTGGGACCGGCCTACGAGCAGTACTTC.

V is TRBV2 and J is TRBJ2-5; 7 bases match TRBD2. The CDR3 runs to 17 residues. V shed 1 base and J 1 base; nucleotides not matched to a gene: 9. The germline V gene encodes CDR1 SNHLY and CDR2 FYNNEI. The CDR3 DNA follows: TGTGCCAGCAGTGAAGGGGAGGGACGGAAACTCCAAGAGACCCAGTACTTC. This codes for CASSEGEGRKLQETQYF. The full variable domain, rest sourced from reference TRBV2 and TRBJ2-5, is EPEVTQTPSHQVTQMGQEVILRCVPISNHLYFYWYRQILGQKVEFLVSFYNNEISEKSEIFDDQFSVERPDGSNFTLKIRSTKLEDSAMYFCASSEGEGRKLQETQYFGPGTRLLVL.

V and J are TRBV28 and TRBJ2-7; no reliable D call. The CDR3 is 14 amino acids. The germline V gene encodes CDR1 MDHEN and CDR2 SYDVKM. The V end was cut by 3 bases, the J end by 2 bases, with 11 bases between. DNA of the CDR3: TGTGCCAGCAGTTTTTATGATGGGACCTACGAGCAGTACTTC. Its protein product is CASSFYDGTYEQYF.